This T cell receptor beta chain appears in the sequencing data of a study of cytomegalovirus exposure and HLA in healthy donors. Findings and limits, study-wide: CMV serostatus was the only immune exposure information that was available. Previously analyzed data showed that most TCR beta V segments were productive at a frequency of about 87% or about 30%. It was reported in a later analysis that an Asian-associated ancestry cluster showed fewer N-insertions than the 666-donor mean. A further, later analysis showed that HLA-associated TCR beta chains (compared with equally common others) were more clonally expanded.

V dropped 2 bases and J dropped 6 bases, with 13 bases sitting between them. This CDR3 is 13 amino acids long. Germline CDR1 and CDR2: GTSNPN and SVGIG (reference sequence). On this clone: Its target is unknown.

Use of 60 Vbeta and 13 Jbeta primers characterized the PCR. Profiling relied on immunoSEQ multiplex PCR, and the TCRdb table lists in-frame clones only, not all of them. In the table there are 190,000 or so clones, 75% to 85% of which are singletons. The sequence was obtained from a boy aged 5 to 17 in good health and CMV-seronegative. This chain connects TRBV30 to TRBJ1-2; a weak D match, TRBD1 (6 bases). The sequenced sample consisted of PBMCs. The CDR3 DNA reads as TGTGCCTGGAGTCCGGACAGCCCCCATGGCTACACCTTC. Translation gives CAWSPDSPHGYTF.